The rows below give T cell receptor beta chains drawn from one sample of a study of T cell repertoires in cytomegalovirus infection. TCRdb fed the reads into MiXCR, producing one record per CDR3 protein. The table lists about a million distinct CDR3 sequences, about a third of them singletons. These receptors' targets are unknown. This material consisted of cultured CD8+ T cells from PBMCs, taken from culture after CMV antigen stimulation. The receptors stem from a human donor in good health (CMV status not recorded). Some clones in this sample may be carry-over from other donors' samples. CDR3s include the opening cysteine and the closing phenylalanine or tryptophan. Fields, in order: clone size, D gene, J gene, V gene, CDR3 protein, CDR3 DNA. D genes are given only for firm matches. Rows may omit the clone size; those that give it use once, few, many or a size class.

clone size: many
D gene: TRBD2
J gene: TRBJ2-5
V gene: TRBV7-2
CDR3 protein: CASSPGTSGGEETQYF
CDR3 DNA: TGTGCCAGCAGCCCCGGGACTAGCGGGGGGGAAGAGACCCAGTACTTC

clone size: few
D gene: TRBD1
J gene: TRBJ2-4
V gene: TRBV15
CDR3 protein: CATSRDRGPKNIQYF
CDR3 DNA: TGTGCCACCAGCAGAGATAGGGGGCCAAAAAACATTCAGTACTTC

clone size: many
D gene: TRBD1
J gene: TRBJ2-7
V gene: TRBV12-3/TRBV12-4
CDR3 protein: CASRAGTGGLYEQYF
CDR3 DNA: TGTGCCAGCAGAGCCGGGACAGGGGGACTCTACGAGCAGTACTTC

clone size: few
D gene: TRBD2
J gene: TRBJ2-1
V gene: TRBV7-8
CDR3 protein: CASSLGRVLAGDYNEQFF
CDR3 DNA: TGTGCCAGCAGCTTAGGAAGGGTACTAGCGGGAGATTACAATGAGCAGTTCTTC

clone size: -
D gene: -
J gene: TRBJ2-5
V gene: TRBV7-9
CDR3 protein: CASSSTGEQETQYF
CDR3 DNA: TGTGCCAGCAGCTCAACGGGGGAACAAGAGACCCAGTACTTC

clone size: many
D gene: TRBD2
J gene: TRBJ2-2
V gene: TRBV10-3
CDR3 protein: CAITTSGGTNTGELFF
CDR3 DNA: TGTGCCATCACGACTAGCGGGGGGACGAACACCGGGGAGCTGTTTTTT

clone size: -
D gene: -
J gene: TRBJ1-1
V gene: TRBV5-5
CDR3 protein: CASSPFSRGGGGNTEAFF
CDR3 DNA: TGTGCCAGCAGCCCGTTCTCCCGCGGGGGCGGCGGGAACACTGAAGCTTTCTTT

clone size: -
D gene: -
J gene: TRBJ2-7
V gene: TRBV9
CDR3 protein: CASSVETVYEQYF
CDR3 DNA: TGTGCCAGCAGCGTAGAAACAGTCTACGAGCAGTACTTC

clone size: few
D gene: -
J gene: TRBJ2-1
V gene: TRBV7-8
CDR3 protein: CASSLQSSEQFF
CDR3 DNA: TGTGCCAGCAGCTTACAGAGTAGTGAGCAGTTCTTC

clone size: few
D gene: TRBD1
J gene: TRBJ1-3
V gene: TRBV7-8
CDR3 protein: CASSSDRTGSGTIYF
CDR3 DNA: TGTGCCAGCAGCTCGGACCGGACAGGCAGCGGCACCATATATTTT

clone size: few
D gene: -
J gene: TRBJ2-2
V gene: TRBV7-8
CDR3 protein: CASSPYGRGGGELFF
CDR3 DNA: TGTGCCAGCAGCCCGTATGGCAGGGGCGGCGGGGAGCTGTTTTTT

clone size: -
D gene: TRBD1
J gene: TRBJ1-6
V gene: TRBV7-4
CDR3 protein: CASRLDRGQRSPLHF
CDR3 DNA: TGTGCCAGCAGATTGGACAGGGGTCAACGTTCACCCCTCCACTTT

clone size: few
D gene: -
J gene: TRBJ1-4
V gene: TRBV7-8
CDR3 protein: CASSFNRWRGRVEKLFF
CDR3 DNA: TGTGCCAGCAGCTTCAACCGCTGGCGGGGGCGGGTTGAAAAACTGTTTTTT

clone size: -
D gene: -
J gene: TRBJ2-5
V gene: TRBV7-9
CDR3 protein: CASSLAQDREETQYF
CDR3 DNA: TGTGCCAGCAGCTTAGCCCAGGATCGAGAAGAGACCCAGTACTTC

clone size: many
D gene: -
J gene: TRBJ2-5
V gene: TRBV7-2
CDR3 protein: CASSLRGFGREEIQYF
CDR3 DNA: TGTGCCAGCAGCTTACGGGGGTTTGGACGAGAAGAGATCCAGTACTTC

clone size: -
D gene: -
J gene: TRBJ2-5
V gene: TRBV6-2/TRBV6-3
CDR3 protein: CASSSAPVVRGETQYF
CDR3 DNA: TGTGCCAGCAGTTCCGCCCCCGTAGTCAGGGGAGAGACCCAGTACTTC